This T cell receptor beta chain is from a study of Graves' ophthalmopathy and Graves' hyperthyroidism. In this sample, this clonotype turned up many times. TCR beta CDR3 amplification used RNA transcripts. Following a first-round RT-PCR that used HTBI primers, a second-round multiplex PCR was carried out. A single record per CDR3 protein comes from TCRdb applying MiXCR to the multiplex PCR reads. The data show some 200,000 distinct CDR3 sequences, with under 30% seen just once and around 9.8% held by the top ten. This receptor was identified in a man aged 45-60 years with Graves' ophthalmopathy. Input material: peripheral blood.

The CDR3 reads CASSEGPAVRSYEQYF. CDR3 bases: TGCGCCAGCAGCGAAGGCCCCGCGGTCAGGAGCTACGAGCAGTACTTC. The genes are TRBV4-1 and TRBJ2-7, with D unresolved. The V and J ends lost 5 bases and 3 bases respectively, with 20 bases between them. CDR1 is MGHRA, CDR2 YSYEKL, per germline. The CDR3 runs 16 residues.